This note documents a single T cell receptor beta chain sequence. Its antigen is still unknown. The sample is drawn from a study of response to subunit inactivated influenza vaccine. Using its own MiXCR run on the RT-PCR reads, TCRdb lists one record per CDR3 protein. Found here are approximately 520,000 distinct CDR3 sequences, roughly 23% of them singletons; the top ten hold approximately 2%. Broader study findings: Authors suggested each seasonal flu vaccination may recruit only limited numbers of new T cells.

In germline, CDR1 is SGHTA, CDR2 FQGNSA. This CDR3 is 14 amino acids long. V was clipped by 0 bases and J by 5 bases, with 8 bases between them. The receptor comes from a man in his fifties or sixties who received an inactivated influenza vaccine. The source material was CD4+ T cells sorted from PBMCs, sampled roughly 5 days after vaccination. The gene calls are TRBV7-2 and TRBJ2-1; D is uncertain. The CDR3 is CASSLALANNEQFF. The CDR3 nucleotides read TGTGCCAGCAGCTTAGCGCTGGCCAACAATGAGCAGTTCTTC.